Shown below are 32 T cell receptor beta chains from a single sample sequenced in a study of T cells in Graves' hyperthyroidism and ophthalmopathy (dated 2019 in TCRdb). Library prep was done by multiplex PCR. Instrument on record: Illumina HiSeq 2000. TCR beta CDR3 regions were amplified from RNA transcripts. The TCR CDR3 was subjected to a first round of RT-PCR using the HTBI primer set and the Qiagen OneStep RT-PCR kit. TCRdb reworked the public reads: Q25 trimming with fastp, MiXCR clone assembly, productive beta chains retained. Rows are combined by CDR3 protein, so each entry shows the most common genes and DNA. In all, the sample holds approximately 610,000 distinct CDR3 sequences, and about 15% of those were seen once. The ten most abundant clones make up around 4.5% of the sample. What was sequenced was blood. The receptors originated from a woman aged 40 to 55 with Graves' ophthalmopathy.

This chain links TRBV10-3 with TRBJ2-5; D may be TRBD2 (6 bases). Germline loops: CDR1 ENHRY, CDR2 SYGVKD. V dropped 3 bases and J dropped 5 bases, with 16 bases sitting between them. CDR3 length: 15 amino acids. The CDR3 spells CAISDTLTRRETQYF. The CDR3 nucleotides are TGTGCCATCAGTGATACCTTGACTAGGCGGGAGACCCAGTACTTC.

Ten or more counts support this clonotype. The chain has TRBV20-1 and TRBJ2-5, with no clear D. V lost 1 base, J lost 5 bases, and 14 bases lay in between. Germline lookup yields CDR1 DFQATT and CDR2 SNEGSKA (reference sequence). This CDR3 contains 14 residues. The CDR3 sequence: CSARGATHGETQYF. The CDR3 DNA sequence: TGCAGTGCTAGAGGAGCGACTCATGGGGAGACCCAGTACTTC.

In this sample, this clonotype turned up many times. V usage is TRBV30 and J usage is TRBJ1-5, with a tentative D call TRBD1 (5 bases). Trimming removed 6 bases at V and 1 base at J, with 10 bases between. CDR3 size: 13 residues. The V gene's germline CDR1 is GTSNPN and CDR2 SVGIG (reference sequence). Here the CDR3 DNA reads TGTGCCTGCTCTGGACAAAGCAATCAGCCCCAGCATTTT. Its protein is CACSGQSNQPQHF. The full variable domain, with the rest looked up from reference TRBV30 and TRBJ1-5, is SQTIHQWPATLVQPVGSPLSLECTVEGTSNPNLYWYRQAAGRGLQLLFYSVGIGQISSEVPQNLSASRPQDRQFILSSKKLLLSDSGFYLCACSGQSNQPQHFGDGTRLSIL.

V is TRBV24-1 and J is TRBJ2-2; D uncertain. The CDR3 has 14 residues. Germline CDR1 KGHDR, CDR2 SFDVKD. V gave up 2 bases and J gave up 3 bases, with 6 bases separating them. CDR3 sequence: CATSDSDHTGELFF. CDR3 sequence (DNA): TGTGCCACCAGTGATTCGGACCACACCGGGGAGCTGTTTTTT.

This clonotype came up many times. The chain combines TRBV28 with TRBJ2-7; perhaps D is TRBD1 or TRBD2 (5 bases each). The CDR3 is 14 amino acids. Germline assignment: CDR1 MDHEN and CDR2 SYDVKM. V dropped 3 bases and J dropped 2 bases, with 11 bases sitting between them. CDR3 protein: CASSLHQGAYEQYF. Here the CDR3 DNA reads TGTGCCAGCAGTTTGCACCAGGGAGCCTACGAGCAGTACTTC.

This clonotype was recorded a few times. The V call is TRBV2, the J call TRBJ1-6; no clear D. There are 14 residues in the CDR3. V lost 4 bases, J lost 5 bases, and 9 bases lay in between. Germline V gene data show CDR1 as SNHLY and CDR2 as FYNNEI. The CDR3: CASSARADNSPLHF. The CDR3 coding sequence is TGTGCCAGCAGTGCGCGGGCAGATAATTCACCCCTCCACTTT.

This clonotype was observed many times. The chain couples TRBV6-2 or TRBV6-3 to TRBJ1-1; no firm D call. Per germline, CDR1 MNHEY and CDR2 SVGEGT. Deletions cut 7 bases from V and 8 bases from J, with 17 bases between. The CDR3 spans 13 residues. The CDR3 DNA is TGTGCCAGCACCCCGGATTTGACGGACGAAGCTTTCTTT. Translation gives CASTPDLTDEAFF.

This clonotype was counted many times. This sequence joins TRBV28 and TRBJ2-7, with D perhaps given as TRBD1 or TRBD2 (5 bases each). V was clipped by 11 bases and J by 3 bases, with 17 bases between them. The CDR3 is 13 amino acids. Germline-derived CDR1 and CDR2 are MDHEN and SYDVKM. CDR3 protein: CACRDPKGYEQYF. In DNA form, the CDR3 reads TGTGCCTGCCGGGACCCCAAGGGCTACGAGCAGTACTTC.

This clonotype was recorded at least ten times. The chain couples TRBV7-8 to TRBJ1-5; maybe TRBD1 (6 bases). The CDR3 length is 16 residues. Looked up from germline, CDR1 is SGHVS and CDR2 is FQNEAQ. Trimming stripped 5 bases from V and 5 bases from J, with 19 bases between. CDR3 DNA: TGTGCCAGCAGCCCCCCGGGGGCAGGGGCGCATCAGCCCCAGCATTTT. Translated, it gives CASSPPGAGAHQPQHF.

This clonotype was recorded at least ten times. The V gene is TRBV7-9, the J gene TRBJ1-2; TRBD1 might be the D (6 bases). The germline gives CDR1 SEHNR, CDR2 FQNEAQ (reference sequence). The CDR3 contains 13 residues. Trimming cost V 2 bases and J 6 bases, with 10 bases left between them. The CDR3 loop reads CASSLQGSHGYTF. DNA of the CDR3: TGTGCCAGCAGCTTACAGGGGTCCCATGGCTACACCTTC.

As DNA, the CDR3 is TGTGCCAGCAGTTACGCCCCATCTAGCGGGACTTCCTACGAGCAGTACTTC. The encoded protein is CASSYAPSSGTSYEQYF. This sequence joins TRBV6-5 and TRBJ2-7; TRBD2 matches 9 bases. With V trimmed by 2 bases and J by 1 base, 9 bases remained unmatched. Germline CDR1 MNHEY, CDR2 SVGAGI. The CDR3 is 17 residues long.

There are many counts of this clonotype. CDR3 loop: CASSPSGGSTYEQYF. CDR3 bases: TGTGCCAGCAGTCCCTCTGGGGGGTCTACCTACGAGCAGTACTTC. This chain links TRBV27 with TRBJ2-7, with D maybe TRBD2 (6 bases). This CDR3 spans 15 amino acids. The V and J ends lost 5 bases and 2 bases respectively, with 16 bases between them. The germline V gene encodes CDR1 MNHEY and CDR2 SMNVEV (reference sequence).

This clonotype was seen repeatedly, ten times or more. V is TRBV12-3 or TRBV12-4 and J is TRBJ2-7, with 7 bases identical to TRBD1. Unmatched junction bases numbered 6, after V lost 6 bases and J lost 4 bases. The CDR3 sequence is 13 residues long. The chain's CDR3 is CASRRGRGYEQYF. In nucleotides, the CDR3 is TGTGCCAGCAGAAGGGGCAGGGGGTACGAGCAGTACTTC.

The sample holds a few counts of this clonotype. This chain uses TRBV9 with TRBJ2-7; TRBD1 aligns across 8 bases. Germline CDR1 is SGDLS and CDR2 is YYNGEE. There are 15 residues in the CDR3. J was trimmed by 3 bases and V by 5 bases; bases with no gene match: 10. CDR3 nucleotide sequence: TGTGCCAGCAGTCCACCCGGGACAGGACACTACGAGCAGTACTTC. Translated, it gives CASSPPGTGHYEQYF.

Concerning this clonotype: This may stem from a read error, because a much larger clone lies one nucleotide away. V is TRBV15 and J is TRBJ2-7; D call uncertain. The CDR3 runs 14 residues. Germline values: CDR1 LNHNV, CDR2 YYDKDF (reference sequence). Trimming shortened V by 0 bases and J by 3 bases, and 9 bases separated the two germline ends. The CDR3 region is CATSRDRVYYEQYF. In DNA, the CDR3 is TGTGCCACCAGCAGAGATCGGGTCTACTACGAGCAGTACTTC.

This clonotype occurred many times. This chain uses TRBV18 with TRBJ1-5; D may be TRBD1 (5 bases). The V end lost 6 bases, the J end lost 0 bases, and 12 bases lay between the germline ends. This CDR3 is 15 amino acids long. Germline CDR1 is KGHSH and CDR2 is LQKENI. Written as DNA, the CDR3 is TGTGCCAGCTCTCGCGGGGGTTATAGCAATCAGCCCCAGCATTTT. As protein: CASSRGGYSNQPQHF.

The sample holds a few counts of this clonotype. The V and J genes are TRBV9 and TRBJ2-7; 8 nucleotides align to TRBD2. Germline lookup yields CDR1 SGDLS and CDR2 YYNGEE. The length of the CDR3 is 15 residues. V lost 0 bases and J lost 7; bases outside the gene matches: 9. The CDR3 DNA reads as TGTGCCAGCAGCGTAGAGGGGACTAGTCGGAGTGAGCAGTACTTC. Protein product: CASSVEGTSRSEQYF.

The sample holds many counts of this clonotype. V gene TRBV2 combines with J gene TRBJ2-7; 10 bases fit TRBD1. The CDR3 totals 16 residues. CDR1 is SNHLY, CDR2 FYNNEI, per germline. Trimming removed 4 bases from V and 0 bases from J; junction bases left unmatched: 6. CDR3 amino acids: CASSGTWTGGSYEQYF. In DNA, the CDR3 is TGTGCCAGCAGTGGGACATGGACAGGGGGCTCCTACGAGCAGTACTTC.

Notes on this clonotype: One base away lies a much larger clone, so this may be a sequencing read error. This sequence joins TRBV12-3 or TRBV12-4 and TRBJ1-1; D perhaps matches TRBD1 (6 bases). V lost 6 bases to trimming and J lost 4 bases, with 9 bases between them. CDR3 length: 12 residues. The CDR3 sequence is CASSIQGTEAFF. The DNA for the CDR3 is TGTGCCAGCAGCATACAGGGCACTGAAGCTTTCTTT.

This clonotype was detected only a few times. This sequence joins TRBV11-1 and TRBJ2-7; D is perhaps TRBD1 (6 bases). CDR3 length: 16 amino acids. From germline, CDR1 is SGHAT and CDR2 FQDESV (reference sequence). Trimming left V 5 bases short and J 5 bases short, with 22 bases between. The CDR3 loop reads CASSTNRYKQGNEQYF. The CDR3 DNA reads TGTGCCAGCAGCACGAACCGATACAAACAGGGTAACGAGCAGTACTTC.

At least ten counts were recorded for this clonotype. This sequence joins TRBV19 and TRBJ1-5; tentative D call: TRBD1 (5 bases). The CDR3 covers 14 residues. Deletions cut 4 bases from V and 1 base from J, with 8 bases between. Germline loops: CDR1 LNHDA, CDR2 SQIVND (reference sequence). The CDR3 bases are TGTGCCAGTAGTAACCGACAGAGCAATCAGCCCCAGCATTTT. Its protein is CASSNRQSNQPQHF.

V usage is TRBV6-1 and J usage is TRBJ2-7; D possibly corresponds to TRBD1 (6 bases). CDR1 and CDR2 (germline): MNHNS, SASEGT. V lost 2 bases, J lost 5 bases, and 19 bases lay in between. The CDR3 consists of 16 residues. The CDR3 DNA sequence: TGTGCCAGCAGTGAAACACTCAGGGGTAAGCCCCACGAGCAGTACTTC. Residues: CASSETLRGKPHEQYF.

This clonotype was counted only a few times. The chain carries TRBV5-1 and TRBJ1-1, with D perhaps TRBD1 (5 bases). The CDR3 covers 20 residues. Germline values: CDR1 SGHRS, CDR2 YFSETQ. V lost 4 bases to trimming and J lost 0 bases, with 28 bases between them. This chain's CDR3 is CASSHGALQSAAFMNTEAFF. DNA for the CDR3: TGCGCCAGCAGCCACGGGGCCTTACAGTCGGCTGCATTCATGAACACTGAAGCTTTCTTT.

This clonotype was seen at least ten times. CDR3 sequence reads: CSVVSSTGELFF. The DNA of the CDR3 is TGCAGCGTTGTCTCTAGCACCGGGGAGCTGTTTTTT. The chain uses TRBV29-1 and TRBJ2-2; D remains unclear. This CDR3 has 12 residues. V shed 4 bases and J shed 4 bases, with 7 bases lying between them. Germline values: CDR1 SQVTM, CDR2 ANQGSEA.

At least ten counts were recorded for this clonotype. The chain is built from TRBV27 and TRBJ1-6; D remains unclear. Germline V gene lookup returns CDR1 MNHEY and CDR2 SMNVEV (reference sequence). This CDR3 is 13 amino acids long. V lost 2 bases, J lost 3 bases, and 2 bases lay in between. The CDR3 region is CASSLNYNSPLHF. CDR3 DNA sequence: TGTGCCAGCAGTTTAAACTATAATTCACCCCTCCACTTT.

This clonotype came up once. The V call is TRBV15, the J call TRBJ2-7, with 8 bases fitting TRBD2. The CDR3 runs to 15 residues. The J segment lost 2 bases and the V segment lost 0 bases, leaving 3 bases of the junction unmatched. The V gene's germline CDR1 is LNHNV and CDR2 YYDKDF (reference sequence). CDR3: CATSRESGGPYEQYF. The CDR3 DNA is TGTGCCACCAGCAGAGAAAGCGGGGGACCCTACGAGCAGTACTTC.

This clonotype was picked up many times. A read error may produce the germline difference seen at one junction end. J is TRBJ1-1 and V is TRBV15, with 7 bases lining up with TRBD1. In germline, CDR1 is LNHNV, CDR2 YYDKDF (reference sequence). The CDR3 length is 13 residues. The CDR3 spells CATSRPRGTEASF. The CDR3 bases are TGTGCCACCAGCAGACCCAGGGGGACTGAAGCTTCCTTT. Drawing the rest from reference TRBV15 and TRBJ1-1, the complete variable domain is DAMVIQNPRYQVTQFGKPVTLSCSQTLNHNVMYWYQQKSSQAPKLLFHYYDKDFNNEADTPDNFQSRRPNTSFCFLDIRSPGLGDTAMYLCATSRPRGTEASFGQGTRLTVV.

This clonotype was seen at least ten times. The rearrangement uses TRBV20-1 and TRBJ2-7; D is perhaps TRBD2 (5 bases). V lost 3 bases to trimming and J lost 0 bases, with 15 bases between them. CDR1 and CDR2 from the germline V gene are DFQATT and SNEGSKA (reference sequence). The CDR3 is 15 residues long. CDR3 nucleotides: TGCAGTGCTAGCCCGTCGTCGGGGAGCTCCTACGAGCAGTACTTC. The encoded protein is CSASPSSGSSYEQYF.

This clonotype was recorded a few times. The V gene is TRBV27, the J gene TRBJ2-2, with 10 bases fitting TRBD1. The germline CDR1 and CDR2 sequences are MNHEY and SMNVEV (reference sequence). The CDR3 contains 18 residues. The J segment lost 4 bases and the V segment lost 5 bases, leaving 13 bases of the junction unmatched. CDR3 bases: TGTGCCAGCAGTCAAGGGCGACCTAGGACAGGGGGCACCGGGGAGCTGTTTTTT. It specifies CASSQGRPRTGGTGELFF.

In this sample, this clonotype turned up many times. The V gene is TRBV7-2, the J gene TRBJ2-7, with 11 bases fitting TRBD1. V was pared by 1 base and J by 4 bases, with 3 bases of the junction left unmatched. The CDR3 consists of 15 residues. Germline lookup yields CDR1 SGHTA and CDR2 FQGNSA. The CDR3 spells CASSLGGQGAYEQYF. CDR3 sequence (DNA): TGTGCCAGCAGCTTAGGTGGACAGGGGGCTTACGAGCAGTACTTC.

This clonotype has ten or more counts. The gene calls are TRBV19 and TRBJ1-2; D is uncertain. Trimming stripped 6 bases from V and 4 bases from J, with 12 bases between. The germline CDR1 and CDR2 sequences are LNHDA and SQIVND (reference sequence). The CDR3 sequence is 13 residues long. The CDR3 nucleotides read TGTGCCAGTAGACCGACAAACGCCTATGGCTACACCTTC. Its protein product is CASRPTNAYGYTF.

This clonotype was counted ten times or more. The rearrangement joins TRBV9 to TRBJ2-1; D is ambiguous. V gave up 0 bases and J gave up 6 bases, with 7 bases separating them. The CDR3 length is 13 residues. CDR1 is SGDLS, CDR2 YYNGEE, per germline. The CDR3 DNA reads as TGTGCCAGCAGCGTAGGGGTACGCAATGAGCAGTTCTTC. Its translation is CASSVGVRNEQFF. Based on the CDR3 plus reference TRBV9 and TRBJ2-1, the full variable domain is DSGVTQTPKHLITATGQRVTLRCSPRSGDLSVYWYQQSLDQGLQFLIQYYNGEERAKGNILERFSAQQFPDLHSELNLSSLELGDSALYFCASSVGVRNEQFFGPGTRLTVL.